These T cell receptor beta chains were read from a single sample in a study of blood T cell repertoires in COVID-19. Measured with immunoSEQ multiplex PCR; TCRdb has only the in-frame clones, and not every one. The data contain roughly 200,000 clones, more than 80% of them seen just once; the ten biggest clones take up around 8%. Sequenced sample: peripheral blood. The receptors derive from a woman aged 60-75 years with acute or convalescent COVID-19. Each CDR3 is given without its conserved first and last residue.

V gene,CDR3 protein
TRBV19,ASLPWRGFRWQIDGYT
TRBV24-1,ATSATDFNYGYT
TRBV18,ASSPPTGNTEAF
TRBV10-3,AISARLAGSNEQF
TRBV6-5,ASSYSADSSGNTIY
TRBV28,ASRLGGGSVVVEQF
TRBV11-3,ASSFIDRGKNIQY
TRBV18,ASSPSGRNTEAF
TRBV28,ASIPRDRGTDTQY
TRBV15,ATSRDRQGRRDEQF
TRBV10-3,AISESQPSNYGYT
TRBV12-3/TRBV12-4,ASRRDTSRGPF
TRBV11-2,ASSLGGGSSANEQF
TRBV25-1,ASTSGVSTDTQY
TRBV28,ASSWAGTVNTEAF
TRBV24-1,ATSDRWGKETQY
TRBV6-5,ASIHRGLKDTQY
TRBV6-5,ASRGLMNTEAF
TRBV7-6,ASSATLAGGSAVGTDTQY
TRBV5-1,ASSQRSVTGNEQF
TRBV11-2,ASSLGAGYTEAF
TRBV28,ASSLLVDRGAQETQY
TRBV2,ASSVTGTTNEKLF
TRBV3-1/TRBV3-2,ASSQVRGETQY
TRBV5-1,ASSLSDRNTEAF
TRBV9,ASSVGPGTKAGELF
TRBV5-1,ASSHSRRLEQY
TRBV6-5,ASSYYIADTGELF
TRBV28,ASKEGLNNEQF
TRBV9,ASSAPRGGRNTGELF
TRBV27,ASSPPLGSGAHNEQF
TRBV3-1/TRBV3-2,ASSHYGVADTQY
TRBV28,ASGLAGGSYEQY
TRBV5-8,ASSLGLASETQY
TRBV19,ASSISGAGTEAF
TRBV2,ASSKPGLADHNEQF
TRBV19,ASSYDSYNSPLH
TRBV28,ASSRQGQSYGYT
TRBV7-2,ASSPSGRRDLYNEQF
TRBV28,ASSFSGLKAGELF
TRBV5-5,ASSLEDRVYEQY
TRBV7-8,ASSLGRRVRGYT
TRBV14,ASSQRQDSGNTIY
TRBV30,AWAQGDRSGNQPQH
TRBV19,ATTAAGDGNYGYT
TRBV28,ASSWAGQTQY
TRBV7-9,ASSLAGTGYGYT
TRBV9,ASSVAPESSYNEQF
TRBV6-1,ASSALTSGTYNEQF
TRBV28,ASSLPGQGSSPNYGYT
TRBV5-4,ASSNQGAGDTEAF